This is a list of T cell receptor beta chains from one sample in a study of early T cells in non-severe SARS-CoV-2 infection. TCRdb processed the 5' RACE reads anew with MiXCR; each CDR3 protein has one entry. The table shows 63,000 or so distinct CDR3 sequences, with over 9.5% occurring only once. The material sequenced was whole blood. The receptors shown here come from an adult who was a healthcare worker with PCR-confirmed SARS-CoV-2 infection or an uninfected control (not recorded which). Each CDR3 is given with its conserved first and last residue. A D gene is named only where the DNA matches it firmly. Part of the rows lack a size; the others show once, few, many or a class for expanded clones.

d_call j_call v_call clone_size cdr3_aa cdr3_nt
. TRBJ1-6 TRBV20-1 few CSARDTGRSPLHF TGCAGTGCTAGAGATACAGGGAGATCACCCCTCCACTTT
. TRBJ2-3 TRBV24-1 . CATSDPLGASDTQYF TGTGCCACCAGTGACCCCCTTGGGGCCTCCGATACGCAGTATTTT
. TRBJ1-2 TRBV3-1 many CASSQDLFLQSGRGYTF TGTGCCAGCAGCCAAGATTTATTCTTACAATCTGGAAGGGGCTACACCTTC
. TRBJ2-3 TRBV29-1 few CSVGEVTDTQYF TGCAGCGTTGGCGAGGTGACAGATACGCAGTATTTT
TRBD1 TRBJ2-3 TRBV20-1 few CSAIQTTGQAADTQYF TGCAGTGCGATTCAAACGACAGGGCAGGCGGCAGATACGCAGTATTTT
. TRBJ2-1 TRBV7-2 many CASSGETGFNEQFF TGTGCCAGCAGCGGCGAAACAGGGTTCAATGAGCAGTTCTTC
. TRBJ1-4 TRBV4-3 many CASSLSVSIPATNEKLFF TGCGCCAGCAGCCTTTCCGTCTCCATTCCTGCAACTAATGAAAAACTGTTTTTT
TRBD2 TRBJ2-3 TRBV20-1 . CSAGASGTSGGADTQYF TGCAGTGCGGGAGCCAGTGGGACTAGCGGGGGGGCAGATACGCAGTATTTT
. TRBJ1-1 TRBV7-9 few CASSLLGPNSEAFF TGTGCCAGCAGCTTATTGGGACCTAACTCAGAAGCTTTCTTT
. TRBJ2-7 TRBV9 . CASSADPGYEQYF TGTGCCAGCAGCGCGGACCCAGGATACGAGCAGTACTTC
. TRBJ2-7 TRBV12-3/TRBV12-4 once CASRGAGRSYEQYF TGTGCCAGCAGGGGCGCGGGCCGCTCCTACGAGCAGTACTTC
TRBD2 TRBJ2-5 TRBV12-3/TRBV12-4 many CASRVAGQETQYF TGTGCCAGCAGGGTAGCGGGGCAAGAGACCCAGTACTTC
. TRBJ2-1 TRBV18 . CASSRGAAYNEQFF TGTGCCAGCTCCCGCGGGGCAGCCTACAATGAGCAGTTCTTC
. TRBJ2-1 TRBV5-8 few CASSLFVF TGTGCCAGCAGCTTGTTCGTCTTC
. TRBJ2-1 TRBV28 . CASTEVGEQFF TGTGCCAGCACCGAAGTGGGTGAGCAGTTCTTC
. TRBJ2-1 TRBV6-5 few CASSSESRGIEYNEQFF TGTGCCAGCAGTTCCGAAAGTAGGGGAATCGAATACAATGAGCAGTTCTTC
TRBD2 TRBJ2-2 TRBV18 many CASSSSGNTGELFF TGTGCCAGCTCATCTAGCGGAAACACCGGGGAGCTGTTTTTT
. TRBJ2-5 TRBV2 once CASVRKIRETQYF TGTGCCAGCGTGCGTAAGATACGAGAGACCCAGTACTTC
. TRBJ2-3 TRBV6-1 many CASSLRLGTDTQYF TGTGCCAGCAGCCTTAGACTGGGCACAGATACGCAGTATTTT
TRBD1 TRBJ1-5 TRBV5-1 many CASSPRQGYPKNQPQHF TGCGCCAGCAGTCCTCGACAGGGTTACCCGAAAAATCAGCCCCAGCATTTT
. TRBJ2-7 TRBV6-1 few CASSERQGQTYEQYF TGTGCCAGCAGTGAGCGTCAGGGCCAAACCTACGAGCAGTACTTC
TRBD2 TRBJ2-7 TRBV7-9 many CAGTSGRFGDEQYF TGTGCTGGTACTAGCGGGAGATTCGGCGACGAGCAGTACTTC
TRBD1 TRBJ2-1 TRBV20-1 few CSADGQAIGYNEQFF TGCAGTGCTGACGGACAGGCTATAGGGTACAATGAGCAGTTCTTC
. TRBJ2-5 TRBV10-3 many CAISGSRERRTETQYF TGTGCCATCAGTGGGTCGAGGGAGAGGCGGACAGAGACCCAGTACTTC
. TRBJ1-2 TRBV12-3/TRBV12-4 many CASTSDRGVYGYTF TGTGCCAGCACTTCGGACAGAGGGGTTTATGGCTACACCTTC
. TRBJ2-3 TRBV14 few CASSPLGGPTDTQYF TGTGCCAGCAGCCCTCTAGGGGGGCCGACAGATACGCAGTATTTT
TRBD1 TRBJ2-1 TRBV7-6 . CASSHLTGVGEQFF TGTGCCAGCTCCCACCTGACAGGGGTCGGTGAGCAGTTCTTC
. TRBJ1-1 TRBV29-1 . CSYWGNTEAFF TGCAGCTACTGGGGGAACACTGAAGCTTTCTTT
TRBD2 TRBJ2-1 TRBV29-1 . CSVVGTSGSNEQFF TGCAGCGTTGTTGGGACTAGCGGTTCCAATGAGCAGTTCTTC
TRBD2 TRBJ2-7 TRBV7-8 . CASSRDSGAGIYGQYF TGTGCCAGCAGCCGTGACAGCGGGGCAGGTATCTACGGGCAGTACTTC
. TRBJ1-1 TRBV7-3 few CASSFSGTSEAFF TGTGCCAGCAGCTTCTCGGGGACTTCTGAAGCTTTCTTT